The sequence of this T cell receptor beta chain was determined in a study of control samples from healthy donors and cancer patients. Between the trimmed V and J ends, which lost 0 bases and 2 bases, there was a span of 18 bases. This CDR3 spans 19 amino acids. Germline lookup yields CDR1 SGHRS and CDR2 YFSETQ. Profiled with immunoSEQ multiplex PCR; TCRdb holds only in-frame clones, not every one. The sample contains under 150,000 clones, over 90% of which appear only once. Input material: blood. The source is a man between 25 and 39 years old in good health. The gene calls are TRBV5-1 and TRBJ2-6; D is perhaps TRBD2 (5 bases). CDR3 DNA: TGCGCCAGCAGCTTGGCCGGGTCGGGAATAACCCCTGGGGCCAACGTCCTGACTTTC. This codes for CASSLAGSGITPGANVLTF.